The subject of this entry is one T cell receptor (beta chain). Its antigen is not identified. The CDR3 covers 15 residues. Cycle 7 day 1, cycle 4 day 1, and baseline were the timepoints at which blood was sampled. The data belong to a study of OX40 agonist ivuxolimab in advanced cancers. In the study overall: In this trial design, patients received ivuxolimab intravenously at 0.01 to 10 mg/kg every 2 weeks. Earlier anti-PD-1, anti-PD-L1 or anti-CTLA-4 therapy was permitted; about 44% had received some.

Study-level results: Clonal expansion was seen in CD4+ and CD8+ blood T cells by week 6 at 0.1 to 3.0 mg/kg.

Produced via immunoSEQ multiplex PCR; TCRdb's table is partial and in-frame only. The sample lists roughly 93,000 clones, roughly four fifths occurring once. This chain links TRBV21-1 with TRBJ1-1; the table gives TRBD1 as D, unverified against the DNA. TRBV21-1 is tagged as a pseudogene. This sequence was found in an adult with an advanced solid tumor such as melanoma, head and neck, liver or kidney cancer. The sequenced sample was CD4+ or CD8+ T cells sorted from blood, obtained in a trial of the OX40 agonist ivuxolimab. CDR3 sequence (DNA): TGTGCCAGCAGCCCGGACAGGGGGCATGGGACTGAAGCTTTCTTT. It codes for CASSPDRGHGTEAFF.